This T cell receptor beta chain was documented in a study of blood T cells in healthy people across ages. This clonotype was found a few times. The antigen remains unidentified. Study results and caveats: The donors' CMV status was not determined, possibly confounding changes in expanded clonotypes. Long-lived donors carried more naive CD4+ cells and greater diversity than aged donors.

The trim removed 3 bases at V and 1 base at J, leaving 11 bases unmatched. Germline lookup yields CDR1 SGHTA and CDR2 FQGNSA. The CDR3 is 17 amino acids. Alongside a J-beta primer mix, a sample-barcoded 5' primer served in a second PCR lasting 7 to 11 cycles. TCRdb redid the calling of the 5' RACE reads with MiXCR, one entry per CDR3 protein. Found here are about 930,000 distinct CDR3 sequences, 25% to 30% of them singletons; the top ten hold around 9.6%. These data were likewise used in another study, on T cells of mothers and their children. As that report states: Pairs that are related and pairs that are unrelated have TCR recombination output shaped similarly by thymic selection.

The V call is TRBV7-2, the J call TRBJ2-7; 8 bases match TRBD2. The sequencing sample was made of blood. This TCR derives from a woman aged 40 to 55 in good health. CDR3 DNA sequence: TGTGCCAGCAGCTTCCTGCCCGGGGGGGGGCGGTCCTACGAGCAGTACTTC. It yields the protein CASSFLPGGGRSYEQYF.